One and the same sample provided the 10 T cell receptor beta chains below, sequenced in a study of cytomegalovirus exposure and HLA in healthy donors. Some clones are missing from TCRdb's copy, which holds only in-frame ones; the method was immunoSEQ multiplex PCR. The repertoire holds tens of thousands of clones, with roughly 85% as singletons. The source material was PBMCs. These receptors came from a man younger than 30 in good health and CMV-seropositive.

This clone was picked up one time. The CDR3 region has the DNA TGTGCCAGCAGCAGGACTAGCGGGAGCGTCTCCTACAATGAGCAGTTCTTC. This codes for CASSRTSGSVSYNEQFF. The gene calls are TRBV14 and TRBJ2-1; the match to TRBD2 covers 13 bases. There are 17 residues in the CDR3. Trimming cost V 5 bases and J 0 bases; bases outside gene matches: 4. Germline CDR1 and CDR2: SGHDN and FVKESK.

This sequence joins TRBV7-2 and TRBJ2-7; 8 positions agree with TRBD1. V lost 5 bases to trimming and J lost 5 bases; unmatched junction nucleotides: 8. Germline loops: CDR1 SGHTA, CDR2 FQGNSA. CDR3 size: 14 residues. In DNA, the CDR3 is TGTGCCAGCAGCCCAGACAGGGGAAGTAACGAGCAGTACGTC. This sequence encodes CASSPDRGSNEQYV.

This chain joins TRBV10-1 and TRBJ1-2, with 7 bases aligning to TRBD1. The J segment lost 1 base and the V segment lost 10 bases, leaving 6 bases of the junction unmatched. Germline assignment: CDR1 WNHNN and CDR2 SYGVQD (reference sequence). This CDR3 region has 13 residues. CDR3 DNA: TGCGCCACGTCCCGGGACAGTAACTATGGCTACACCTTC. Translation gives CATSRDSNYGYTF.

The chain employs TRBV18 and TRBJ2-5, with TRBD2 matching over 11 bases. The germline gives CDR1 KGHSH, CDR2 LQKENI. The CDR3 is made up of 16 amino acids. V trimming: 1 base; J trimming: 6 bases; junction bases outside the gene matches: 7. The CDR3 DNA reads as TGTGCCAGCTCACCACGCACTAGCGGGAGCTCTCAGACCCAGTACTTC. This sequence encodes CASSPRTSGSSQTQYF.

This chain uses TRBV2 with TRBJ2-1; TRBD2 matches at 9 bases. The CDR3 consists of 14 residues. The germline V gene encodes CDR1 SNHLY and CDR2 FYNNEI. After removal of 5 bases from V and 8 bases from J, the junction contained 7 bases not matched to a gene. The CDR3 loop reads CASSRLAEGHEQFF. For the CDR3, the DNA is TGTGCCAGCAGTAGACTAGCGGAGGGCCATGAGCAGTTCTTC.

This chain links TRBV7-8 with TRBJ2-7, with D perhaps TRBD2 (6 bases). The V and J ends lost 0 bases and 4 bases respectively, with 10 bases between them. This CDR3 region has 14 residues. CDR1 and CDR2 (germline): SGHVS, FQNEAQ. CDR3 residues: CASSLAGGGYEQYV. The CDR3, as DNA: TGTGCCAGCAGCTTAGCGGGGGGTGGTTACGAGCAGTACGTC.

CDR3 sequence reads: CASGRQGRETQYF. In nucleotides, the CDR3 is TGTGCCAGCGGAAGACAGGGGAGAGAGACCCAGTACTTC. The chain joins TRBV2 to TRBJ2-5, with 8 bases lining up with TRBD1. Trimming cost V 8 bases and J 4 bases; bases outside gene matches: 6. The CDR3 is 13 amino acids. The germline V gene has CDR1 SNHLY and CDR2 FYNNEI.

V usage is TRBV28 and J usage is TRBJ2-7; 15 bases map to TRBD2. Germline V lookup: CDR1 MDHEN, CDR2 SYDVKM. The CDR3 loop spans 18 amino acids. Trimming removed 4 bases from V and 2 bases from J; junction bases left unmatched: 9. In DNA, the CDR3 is TGTGCCAGCAGTTCCACGGGACTAGCGGGAGGACCCCCCTACGAGCAGTACTTC. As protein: CASSSTGLAGGPPYEQYF.

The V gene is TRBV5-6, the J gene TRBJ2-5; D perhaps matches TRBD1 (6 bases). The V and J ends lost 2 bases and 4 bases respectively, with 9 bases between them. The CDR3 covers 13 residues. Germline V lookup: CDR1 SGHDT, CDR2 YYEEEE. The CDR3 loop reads CASSLEQGETQYF. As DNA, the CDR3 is TGTGCCAGCAGCTTAGAACAGGGAGAGACCCAGTACTTC.

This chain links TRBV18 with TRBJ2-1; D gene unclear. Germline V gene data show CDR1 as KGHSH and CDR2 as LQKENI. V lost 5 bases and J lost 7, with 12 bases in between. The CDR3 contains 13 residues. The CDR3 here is CASSYGALNEQFF. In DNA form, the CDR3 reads TGTGCCAGCTCATACGGTGCATTAAATGAGCAGTTCTTC.